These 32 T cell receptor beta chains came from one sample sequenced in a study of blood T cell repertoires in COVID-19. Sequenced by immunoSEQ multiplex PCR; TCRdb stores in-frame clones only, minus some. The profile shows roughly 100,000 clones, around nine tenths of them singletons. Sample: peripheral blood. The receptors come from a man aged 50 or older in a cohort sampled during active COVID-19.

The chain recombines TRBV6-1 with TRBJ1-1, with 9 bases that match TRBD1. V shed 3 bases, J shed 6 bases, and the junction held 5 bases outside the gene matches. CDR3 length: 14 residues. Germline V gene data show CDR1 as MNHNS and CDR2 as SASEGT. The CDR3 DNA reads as TGTGCCAGCAGTGATGGACAGGGGATTGCTGAAGCTTTCTTT. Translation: CASSDGQGIAEAFF.

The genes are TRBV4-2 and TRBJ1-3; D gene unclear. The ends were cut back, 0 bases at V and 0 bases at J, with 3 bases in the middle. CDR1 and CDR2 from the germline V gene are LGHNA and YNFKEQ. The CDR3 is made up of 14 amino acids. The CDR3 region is CASSQESSGNTIYF. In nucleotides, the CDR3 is TGTGCCAGCAGCCAAGAGAGCTCTGGAAACACCATATATTTT.

CDR3 coding DNA: TGCGCCAGCAGCCAAGGGCGGGGGCAAGAGACCCAGTACTTC. This translates into CASSQGRGQETQYF. The chain links TRBV4-1 to TRBJ2-5, with 7 bases matching TRBD2. V shed 1 base and J 2 bases; nucleotides not matched to a gene: 1. The CDR3 runs to 14 residues. Germline-derived CDR1 and CDR2 are MGHRA and YSYEKL.

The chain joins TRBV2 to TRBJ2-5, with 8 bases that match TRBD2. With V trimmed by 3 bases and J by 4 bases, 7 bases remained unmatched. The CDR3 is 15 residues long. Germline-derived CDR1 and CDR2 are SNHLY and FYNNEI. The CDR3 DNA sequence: TGTGCCAGCAGTGATATGGGACTAGTTAGAGAGACCCAGTACTTC. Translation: CASSDMGLVRETQYF.

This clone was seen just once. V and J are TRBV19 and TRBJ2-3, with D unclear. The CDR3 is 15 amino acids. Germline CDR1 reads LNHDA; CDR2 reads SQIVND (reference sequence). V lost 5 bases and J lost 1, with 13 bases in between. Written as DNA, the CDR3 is TGTGCCAGTAGTCGTCGGGTTGGAGGCACAGATACGCAGTATTTT. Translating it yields CASSRRVGGTDTQYF. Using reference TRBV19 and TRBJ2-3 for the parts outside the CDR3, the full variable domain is DGGITQSPKYLFRKEGQNVTLSCEQNLNHDAMYWYRQDPGQGLRLIYYSQIVNDFQKGDIAEGYSVSREKKESFPLTVTSAQKNPTAFYLCASSRRVGGTDTQYFGPGTRLTVL.

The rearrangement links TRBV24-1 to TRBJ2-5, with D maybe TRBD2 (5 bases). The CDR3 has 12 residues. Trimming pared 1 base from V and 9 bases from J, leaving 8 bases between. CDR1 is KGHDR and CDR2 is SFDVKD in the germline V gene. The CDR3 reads CATSDLWGAQYF. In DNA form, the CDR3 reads TGTGCCACCAGTGATTTATGGGGAGCCCAGTACTTC.

The CDR3 reads CASSLSQGAGETQYF. For the CDR3, the DNA is TGTGCCAGCAGCCTTTCACAGGGGGCTGGAGAGACCCAGTACTTC. The rearrangement links TRBV5-4 to TRBJ2-5; the match to TRBD1 covers 9 bases. The V and J ends lost 4 bases and 4 bases, in that order; junction bases with no gene match: 8. From germline, CDR1 is SGHNT and CDR2 YYREEE (reference sequence). CDR3 size: 15 residues.

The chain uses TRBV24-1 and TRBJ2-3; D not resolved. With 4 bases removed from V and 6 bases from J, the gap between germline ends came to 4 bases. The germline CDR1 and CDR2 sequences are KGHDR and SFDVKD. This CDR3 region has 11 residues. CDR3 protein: CATSERDTQYF. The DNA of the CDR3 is TGTGCCACCAGTGAGAGGGATACGCAGTATTTT.

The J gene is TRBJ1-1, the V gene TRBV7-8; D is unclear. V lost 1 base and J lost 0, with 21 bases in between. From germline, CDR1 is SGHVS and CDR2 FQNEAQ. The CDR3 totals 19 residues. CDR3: CASSLGPMGHSAMNTEAFF. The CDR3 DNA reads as TGTGCCAGCAGCTTAGGCCCCATGGGCCATTCGGCCATGAACACTGAAGCTTTCTTT.

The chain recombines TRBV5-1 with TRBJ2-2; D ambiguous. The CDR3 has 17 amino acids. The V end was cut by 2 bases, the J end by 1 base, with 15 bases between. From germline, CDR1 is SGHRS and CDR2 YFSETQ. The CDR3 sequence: CASSFSIGVVNTGELFF. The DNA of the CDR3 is TGCGCCAGCAGCTTTAGCATCGGCGTCGTGAACACCGGGGAGCTGTTTTTT.

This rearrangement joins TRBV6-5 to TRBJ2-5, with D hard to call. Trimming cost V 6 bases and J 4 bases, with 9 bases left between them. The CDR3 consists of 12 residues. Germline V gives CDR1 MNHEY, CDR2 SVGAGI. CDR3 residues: CASRSTGETQYF. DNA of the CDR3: TGTGCCAGCAGATCCACCGGAGAGACCCAGTACTTC.

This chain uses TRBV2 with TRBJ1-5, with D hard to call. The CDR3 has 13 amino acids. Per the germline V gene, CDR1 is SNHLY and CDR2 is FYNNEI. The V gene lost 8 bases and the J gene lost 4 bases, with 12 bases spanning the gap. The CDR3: CASQSRENQPQHF. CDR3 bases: TGTGCCAGCCAATCACGAGAGAATCAGCCCCAGCATTTT.

This chain's CDR3 is CASNSESPLHF. The CDR3 DNA reads as TGTGCCAGCAACTCTGAGTCACCCCTCCACTTT. V and J are TRBV9 and TRBJ1-6; D gene ambiguous. The CDR3 sequence is 11 residues long. The V end was cut by 6 bases, the J end by 10 bases, with 8 bases between. Germline V gene lookup returns CDR1 SGDLS and CDR2 YYNGEE.

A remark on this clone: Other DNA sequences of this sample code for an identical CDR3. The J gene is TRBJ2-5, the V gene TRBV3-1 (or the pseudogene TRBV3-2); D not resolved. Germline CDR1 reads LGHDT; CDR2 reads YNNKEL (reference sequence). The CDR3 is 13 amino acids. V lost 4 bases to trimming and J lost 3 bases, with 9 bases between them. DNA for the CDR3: TGTGCCAGCAGCCGGGCCGGAAAAGAGACCCAGTACTTC. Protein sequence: CASSRAGKETQYF.

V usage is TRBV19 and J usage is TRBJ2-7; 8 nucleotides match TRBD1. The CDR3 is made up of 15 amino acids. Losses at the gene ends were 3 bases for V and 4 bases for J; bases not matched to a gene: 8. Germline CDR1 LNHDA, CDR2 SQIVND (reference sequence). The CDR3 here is CASSIPGQGGYEQYF. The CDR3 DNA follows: TGTGCCAGTAGTATCCCCGGACAGGGTGGGTACGAGCAGTACTTC.

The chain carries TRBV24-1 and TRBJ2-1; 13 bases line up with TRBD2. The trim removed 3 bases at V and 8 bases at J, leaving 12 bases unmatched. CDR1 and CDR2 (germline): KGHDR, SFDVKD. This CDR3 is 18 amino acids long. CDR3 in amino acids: CATSDETQTSGGRYEQFF. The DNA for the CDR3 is TGTGCCACCAGTGATGAAACCCAGACTAGCGGGGGGCGGTATGAGCAGTTCTTC.

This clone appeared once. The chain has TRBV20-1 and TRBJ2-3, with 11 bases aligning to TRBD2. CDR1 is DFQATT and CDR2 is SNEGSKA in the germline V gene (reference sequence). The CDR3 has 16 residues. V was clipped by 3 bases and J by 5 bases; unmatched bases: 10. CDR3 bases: TGCAGTGCTAGTCCGGAGCTAGCGGGGGGAATAGATACGCAGTATTTT. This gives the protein CSASPELAGGIDTQYF.

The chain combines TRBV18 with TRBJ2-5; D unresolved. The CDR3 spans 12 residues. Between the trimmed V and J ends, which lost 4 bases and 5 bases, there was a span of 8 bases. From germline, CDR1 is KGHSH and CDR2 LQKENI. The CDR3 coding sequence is TGTGCCAGCTCACGTATGGAGGAGACCCAGTACTTC. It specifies CASSRMEETQYF.

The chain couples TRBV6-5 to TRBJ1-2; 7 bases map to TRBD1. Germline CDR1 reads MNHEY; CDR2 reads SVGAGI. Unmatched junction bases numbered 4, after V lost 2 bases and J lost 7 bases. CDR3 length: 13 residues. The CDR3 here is CASSYRQGLGYTF. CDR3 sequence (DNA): TGTGCCAGCAGTTACCGACAGGGCCTTGGCTACACCTTC.

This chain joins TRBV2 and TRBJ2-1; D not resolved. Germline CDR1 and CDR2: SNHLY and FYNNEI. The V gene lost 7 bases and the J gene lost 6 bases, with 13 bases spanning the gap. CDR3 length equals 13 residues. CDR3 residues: CASILSRFNEQFF. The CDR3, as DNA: TGTGCCAGCATACTATCCCGTTTCAATGAGCAGTTCTTC.

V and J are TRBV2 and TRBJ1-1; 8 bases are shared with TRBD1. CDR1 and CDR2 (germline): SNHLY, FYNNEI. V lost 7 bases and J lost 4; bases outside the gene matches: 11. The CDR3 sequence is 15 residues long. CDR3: CASIGSQGVRTEAFF. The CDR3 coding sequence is TGTGCCAGCATAGGGTCACAGGGGGTTCGCACTGAAGCTTTCTTT.

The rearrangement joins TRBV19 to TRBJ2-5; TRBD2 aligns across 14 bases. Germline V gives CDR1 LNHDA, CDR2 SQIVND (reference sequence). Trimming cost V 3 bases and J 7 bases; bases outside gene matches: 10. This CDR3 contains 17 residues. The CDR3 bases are TGTGCCAGTAGTATCTCCGGGACTAGCGGGGGAGCCTGGACCCAGTACTTC. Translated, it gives CASSISGTSGGAWTQYF.

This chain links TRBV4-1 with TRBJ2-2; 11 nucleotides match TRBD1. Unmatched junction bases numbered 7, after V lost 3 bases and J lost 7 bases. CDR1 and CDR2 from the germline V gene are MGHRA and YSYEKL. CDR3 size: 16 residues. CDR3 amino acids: CASSHRTGGVIGELFF. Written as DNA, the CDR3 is TGCGCCAGCAGCCACCGGACAGGGGGCGTGATCGGGGAGCTGTTTTTT.

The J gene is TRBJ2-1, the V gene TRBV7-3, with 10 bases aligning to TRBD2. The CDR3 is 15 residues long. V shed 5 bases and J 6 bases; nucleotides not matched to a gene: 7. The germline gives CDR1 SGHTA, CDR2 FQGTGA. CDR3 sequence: CASSALAGGFNEQFF. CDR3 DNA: TGTGCCAGCAGCGCATTAGCGGGGGGCTTCAATGAGCAGTTCTTC.

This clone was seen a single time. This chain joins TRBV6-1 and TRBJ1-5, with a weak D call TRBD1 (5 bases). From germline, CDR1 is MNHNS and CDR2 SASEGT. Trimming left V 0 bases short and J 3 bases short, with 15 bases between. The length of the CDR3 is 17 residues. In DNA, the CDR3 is TGTGCCAGCAGTGAAGCAGTCGGGGGGAAGGTCAATCAGCCCCAGCATTTT. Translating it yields CASSEAVGGKVNQPQHF.

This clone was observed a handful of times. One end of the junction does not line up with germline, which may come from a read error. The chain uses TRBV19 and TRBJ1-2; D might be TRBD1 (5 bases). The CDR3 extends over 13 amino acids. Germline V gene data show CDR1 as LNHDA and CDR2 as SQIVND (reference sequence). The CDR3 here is CASSKSQGYGYTF. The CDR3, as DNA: TGTGCAAGTAGCAAAAGTCAGGGATATGGCTACACCTTC.

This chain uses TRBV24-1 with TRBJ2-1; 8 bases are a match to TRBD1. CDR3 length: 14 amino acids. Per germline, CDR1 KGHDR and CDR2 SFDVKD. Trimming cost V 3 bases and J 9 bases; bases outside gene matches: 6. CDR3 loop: CATSDRTGYGEQFF. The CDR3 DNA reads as TGTGCCACCAGTGATCGGACAGGGTACGGTGAGCAGTTCTTC.

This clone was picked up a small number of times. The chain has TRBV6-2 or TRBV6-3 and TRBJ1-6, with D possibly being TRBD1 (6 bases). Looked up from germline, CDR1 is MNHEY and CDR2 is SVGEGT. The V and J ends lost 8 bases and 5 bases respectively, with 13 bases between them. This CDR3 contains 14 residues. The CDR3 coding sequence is TGTGCCAGCCGTTCGGACAGAGATAATTCACCCCTCCACTTT. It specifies CASRSDRDNSPLHF.

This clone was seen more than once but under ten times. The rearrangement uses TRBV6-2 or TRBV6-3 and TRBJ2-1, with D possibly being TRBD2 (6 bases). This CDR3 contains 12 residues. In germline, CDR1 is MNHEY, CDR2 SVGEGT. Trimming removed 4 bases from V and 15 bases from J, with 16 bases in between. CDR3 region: CASSSRTTQRFF. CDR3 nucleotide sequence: TGTGCCAGCAGTTCGAGGACTACCCAAAGGTTCTTC.

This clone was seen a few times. The CDR3 protein is CASRNLGGAGSPLHF. CDR3 DNA sequence: TGTGCCAGTAGGAATTTAGGGGGCGCAGGGTCACCCCTCCACTTT. This sequence joins TRBV19 and TRBJ1-6, with 7 bases lining up with TRBD1. Germline trimming cut 6 bases from V and 10 bases from J; bases unmatched to any gene: 12. This CDR3 is 15 amino acids long. CDR1 is LNHDA and CDR2 is SQIVND in the germline V gene (reference sequence).

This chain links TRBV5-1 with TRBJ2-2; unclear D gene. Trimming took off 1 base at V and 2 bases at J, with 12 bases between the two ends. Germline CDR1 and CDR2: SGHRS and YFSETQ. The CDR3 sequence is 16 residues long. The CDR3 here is CASSLRSGFNTGELFF. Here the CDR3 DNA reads TGCGCCAGCAGCTTGCGGTCAGGATTTAACACCGGGGAGCTGTTTTTT. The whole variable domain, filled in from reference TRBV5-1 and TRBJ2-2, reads KAGVTQTPRYLIKTRGQQVTLSCSPISGHRSVSWYQQTPGQGLQFLFEYFSETQRNKGNFPGRFSGRQFSNSRSEMNVSTLELGDSALYLCASSLRSGFNTGELFFGEGSRLTVL.

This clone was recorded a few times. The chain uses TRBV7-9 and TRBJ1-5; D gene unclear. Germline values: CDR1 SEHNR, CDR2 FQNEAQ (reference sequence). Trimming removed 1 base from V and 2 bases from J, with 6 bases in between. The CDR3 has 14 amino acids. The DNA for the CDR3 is TGTGCCAGCAGCTTAGAGTCGGGCAATCAGCCCCAGCATTTT. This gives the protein CASSLESGNQPQHF.